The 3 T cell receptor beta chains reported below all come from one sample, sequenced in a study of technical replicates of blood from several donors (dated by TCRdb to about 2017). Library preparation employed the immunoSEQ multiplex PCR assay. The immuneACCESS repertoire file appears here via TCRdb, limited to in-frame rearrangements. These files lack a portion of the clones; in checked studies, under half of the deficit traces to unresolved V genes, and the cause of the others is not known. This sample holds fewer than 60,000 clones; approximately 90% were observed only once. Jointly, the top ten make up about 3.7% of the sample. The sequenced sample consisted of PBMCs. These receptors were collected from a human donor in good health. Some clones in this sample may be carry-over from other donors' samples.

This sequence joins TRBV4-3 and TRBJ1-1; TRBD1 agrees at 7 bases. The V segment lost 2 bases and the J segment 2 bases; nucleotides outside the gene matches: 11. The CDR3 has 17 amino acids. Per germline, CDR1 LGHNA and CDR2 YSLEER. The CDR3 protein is CASSQSPPGQANTEAFF. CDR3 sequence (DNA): TGCGCCAGCAGCCAATCCCCTCCTGGACAGGCCAACACTGAAGCTTTCTTT.

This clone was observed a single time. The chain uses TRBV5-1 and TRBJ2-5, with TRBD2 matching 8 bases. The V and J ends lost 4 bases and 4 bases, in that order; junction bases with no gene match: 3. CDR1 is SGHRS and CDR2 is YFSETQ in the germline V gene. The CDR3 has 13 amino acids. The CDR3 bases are TGCGCCAGCAGCCCGCTAGCGGGAGAGACCCAGTACTTC. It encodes CASSPLAGETQYF.

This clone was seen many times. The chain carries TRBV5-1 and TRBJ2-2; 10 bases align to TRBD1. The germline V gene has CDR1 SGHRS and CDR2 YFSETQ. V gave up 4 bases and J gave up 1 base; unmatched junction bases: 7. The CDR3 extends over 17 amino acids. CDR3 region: CASSEKRTGGNTGELFF. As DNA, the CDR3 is TGCGCCAGCAGCGAGAAGCGGACAGGGGGGAACACCGGGGAGCTGTTTTTT.